This TCR beta chain appears in the sequencing data of a study of cytomegalovirus exposure and HLA in healthy donors. PCR was performed using 60 Vbeta and 13 Jbeta primers. The method was immunoSEQ multiplex PCR; TCRdb's version includes in-frame clones alone and lacks a portion of them. The profile covers 150,000 to 200,000 clones, with roughly four fifths appearing a single time and around 4.1% taken by the ten largest. Whole-study findings and limits: TCR beta sequences numbering under 20,000 were associated with HLA alleles at 0.05 false discovery rate in a later analysis. Roughly even sequencing depth across donors was the assumption behind the presence/absence analyses.

This clone was counted a single time. Antigen: not known. Germline CDR1 reads SGHVS; CDR2 reads FNYEAQ. The CDR3 sequence is 16 residues long. V gave up 0 bases and J gave up 0 bases, with 9 bases separating them. Input material: PBMCs. The chain has TRBV7-6 and TRBJ2-1; D perhaps matches TRBD1 (5 bases). The sequence derives from a man in his forties or fifties in good health and CMV-seropositive. CDR3 bases: TGTGCCAGCAGCTTAGCCGACAGAAGCTCCTACAATGAGCAGTTCTTC. Amino acids: CASSLADRSSYNEQFF.